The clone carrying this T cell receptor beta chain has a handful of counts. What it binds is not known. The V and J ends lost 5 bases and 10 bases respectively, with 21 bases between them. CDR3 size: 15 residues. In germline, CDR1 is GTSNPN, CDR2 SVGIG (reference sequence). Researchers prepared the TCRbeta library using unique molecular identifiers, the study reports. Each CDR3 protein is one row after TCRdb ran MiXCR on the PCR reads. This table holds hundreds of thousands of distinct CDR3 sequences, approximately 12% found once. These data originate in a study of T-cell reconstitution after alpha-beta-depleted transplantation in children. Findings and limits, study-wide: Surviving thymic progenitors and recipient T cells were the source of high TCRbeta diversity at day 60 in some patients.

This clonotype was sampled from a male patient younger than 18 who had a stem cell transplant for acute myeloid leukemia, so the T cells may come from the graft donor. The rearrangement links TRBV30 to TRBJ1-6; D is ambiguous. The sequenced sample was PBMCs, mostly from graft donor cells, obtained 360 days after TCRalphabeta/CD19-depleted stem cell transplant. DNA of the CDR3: TGTGCCTGGGTAAACTCTGACGGCCCGGGCTCACCCCTCCACTTT. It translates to CAWVNSDGPGSPLHF.